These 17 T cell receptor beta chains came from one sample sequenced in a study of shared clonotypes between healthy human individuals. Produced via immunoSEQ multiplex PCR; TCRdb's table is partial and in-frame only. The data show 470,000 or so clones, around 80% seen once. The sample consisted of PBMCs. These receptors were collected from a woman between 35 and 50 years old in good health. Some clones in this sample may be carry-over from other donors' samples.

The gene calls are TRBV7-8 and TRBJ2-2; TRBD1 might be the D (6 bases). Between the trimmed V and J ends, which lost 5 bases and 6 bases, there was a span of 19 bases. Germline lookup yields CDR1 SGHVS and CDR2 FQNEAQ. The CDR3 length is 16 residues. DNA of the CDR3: TGTGCCAGCAGCCAGAGGACAGCCGGATTTGCCGGGGAGCTGTTTTTT. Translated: CASSQRTAGFAGELFF.

CDR3 sequence reads: CASSQDHSREMTYEQYF. CDR3 in DNA: TGCGCCAGCAGCCAAGATCATTCCCGGGAGATGACCTACGAGCAGTACTTC. V gene TRBV4-1 combines with J gene TRBJ2-7, with D possibly matching TRBD2 (6 bases). Germline loops: CDR1 MGHRA, CDR2 YSYEKL. This CDR3 has 17 residues. Trimming stripped 0 bases from V and 2 bases from J, with 17 bases between.

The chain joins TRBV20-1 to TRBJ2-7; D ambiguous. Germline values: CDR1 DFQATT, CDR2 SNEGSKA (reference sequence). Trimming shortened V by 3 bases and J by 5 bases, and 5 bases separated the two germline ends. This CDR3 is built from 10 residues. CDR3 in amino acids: CSARGDEQYF. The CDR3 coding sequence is TGCAGTGCTAGGGGTGACGAGCAGTACTTC.

CDR3 residues: CASSFAGGPQETQYF. The CDR3 coding sequence is TGTGCCAGCAGCTTTGCGGGAGGGCCCCAAGAGACCCAGTACTTC. V is TRBV7-2 and J is TRBJ2-5; 9 positions match TRBD2. Germline V gene sequence: CDR1 SGHTA, CDR2 FQGNSA. CDR3 length: 15 residues. V shed 3 bases and J 1 base; nucleotides not matched to a gene: 3.

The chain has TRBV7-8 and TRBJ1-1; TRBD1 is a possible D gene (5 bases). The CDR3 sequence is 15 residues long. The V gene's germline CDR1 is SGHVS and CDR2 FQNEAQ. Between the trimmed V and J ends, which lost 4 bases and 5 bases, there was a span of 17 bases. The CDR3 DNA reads TGTGCCAGCAGCTACCTAGGAGGGGCGGGAACTGAAGCTTTCTTT. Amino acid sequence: CASSYLGGAGTEAFF.

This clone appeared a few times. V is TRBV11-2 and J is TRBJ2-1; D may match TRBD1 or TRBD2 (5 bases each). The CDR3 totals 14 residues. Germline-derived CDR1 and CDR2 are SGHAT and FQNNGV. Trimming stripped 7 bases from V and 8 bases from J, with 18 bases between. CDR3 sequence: CASTGFRVDYEQFF. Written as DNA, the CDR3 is TGTGCCAGCACGGGATTCAGGGTTGATTATGAGCAGTTCTTC. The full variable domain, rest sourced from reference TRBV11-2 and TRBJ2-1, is EAGVAQSPRYKIIEKRQSVAFWCNPISGHATLYWYQQILGQGPKLLIQFQNNGVVDDSQLPKDRFSAERLKGVDSTLKIQPAKLEDSAVYLCASTGFRVDYEQFFGPGTRLTVL.

The CDR3, as DNA: TGTGCCAGCAGCCAAGCGCAGTATGGAGAGCAGTACTTC. It encodes CASSQAQYGEQYF. The genes are TRBV14 and TRBJ2-7, with D unclear. V was pared by 1 base and J by 7 bases, with 11 bases between. The CDR3 sequence is 13 residues long. Per germline, CDR1 SGHDN and CDR2 FVKESK.

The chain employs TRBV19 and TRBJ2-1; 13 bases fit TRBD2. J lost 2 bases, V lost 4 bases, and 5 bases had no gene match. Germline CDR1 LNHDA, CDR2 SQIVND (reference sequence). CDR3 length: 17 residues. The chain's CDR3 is CASSTSGLAGAYNEQFF. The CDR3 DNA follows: TGTGCCAGTAGTACCAGTGGACTAGCGGGAGCCTACAATGAGCAGTTCTTC.

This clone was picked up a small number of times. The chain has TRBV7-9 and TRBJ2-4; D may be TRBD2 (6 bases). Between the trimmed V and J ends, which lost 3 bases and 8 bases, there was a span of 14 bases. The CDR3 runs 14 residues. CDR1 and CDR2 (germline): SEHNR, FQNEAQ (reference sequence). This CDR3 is CASSFSAGGDIQYF. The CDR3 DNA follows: TGTGCCAGCAGCTTCTCAGCGGGTGGGGACATTCAGTACTTC.

Here the CDR3 DNA reads TGTGCCAGTAGTCTTCCAGGGGGCATAACTGGGGCCAACGTCCTGACTTTC. Its protein is CASSLPGGITGANVLTF. This sequence joins TRBV19 and TRBJ2-6; 8 nucleotides line up with TRBD1. The CDR3 extends over 17 amino acids. Germline trimming cut 5 bases from V and 2 bases from J; bases unmatched to any gene: 8. Germline-derived CDR1 and CDR2 are LNHDA and SQIVND (reference sequence).

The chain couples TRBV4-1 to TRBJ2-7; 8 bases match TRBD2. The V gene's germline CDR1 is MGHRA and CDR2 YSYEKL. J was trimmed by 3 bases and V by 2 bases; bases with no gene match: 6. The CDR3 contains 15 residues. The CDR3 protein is CASSQPGGLIYEQYF. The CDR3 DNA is TGCGCCAGCAGCCAACCGGGGGGGTTAATCTACGAGCAGTACTTC.

The CDR3 DNA is TGTGCCAGCAGCCCGTGGTCCGGGGAGAACACCGGGGAGCTGTTTTTT. This encodes CASSPWSGENTGELFF. This rearrangement joins TRBV7-8 to TRBJ2-2; a possible D gene is TRBD2 (5 bases). Germline CDR1 is SGHVS and CDR2 is FQNEAQ. The CDR3 length is 16 residues. V gave up 5 bases and J gave up 1 base, with 14 bases separating them.

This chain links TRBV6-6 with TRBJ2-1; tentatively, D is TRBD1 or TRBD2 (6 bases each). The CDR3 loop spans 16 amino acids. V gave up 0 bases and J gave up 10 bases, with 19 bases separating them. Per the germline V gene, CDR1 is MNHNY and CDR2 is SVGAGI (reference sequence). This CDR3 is CASSYSWGAGGDEQFF. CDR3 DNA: TGTGCCAGCAGTTACTCATGGGGGGCTGGTGGGGACGAGCAGTTCTTC.

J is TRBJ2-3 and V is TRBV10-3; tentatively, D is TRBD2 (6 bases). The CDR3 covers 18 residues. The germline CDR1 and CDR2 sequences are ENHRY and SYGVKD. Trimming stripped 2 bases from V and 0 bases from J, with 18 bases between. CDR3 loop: CAISEPLANFPSTDTQYF. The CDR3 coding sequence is TGTGCCATCAGTGAGCCCCTAGCGAACTTTCCTAGCACAGATACGCAGTATTTT.

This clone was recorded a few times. CDR3 coding DNA: TGTGCCAGCAGCTTGAACACCGGTAGTGAAAAACTGTTTTTT. Residues: CASSLNTGSEKLFF. The chain is built from TRBV7-9 and TRBJ1-4; D unresolved. CDR1 and CDR2 (germline): SEHNR, FQNEAQ (reference sequence). V lost 3 bases and J lost 7, with 12 bases in between. The CDR3 has 14 amino acids.

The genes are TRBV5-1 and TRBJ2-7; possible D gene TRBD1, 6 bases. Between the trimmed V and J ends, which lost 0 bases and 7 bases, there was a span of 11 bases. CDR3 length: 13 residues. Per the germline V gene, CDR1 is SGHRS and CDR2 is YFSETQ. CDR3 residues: CASSLAGQGEQYF. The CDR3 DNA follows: TGCGCCAGCAGCTTGGCTGGGCAGGGGGAGCAGTACTTC.

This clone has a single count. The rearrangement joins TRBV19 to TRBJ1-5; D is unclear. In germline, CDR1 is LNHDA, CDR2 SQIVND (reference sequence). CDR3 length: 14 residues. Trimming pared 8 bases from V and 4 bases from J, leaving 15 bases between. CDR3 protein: CASDTATQNQPQHF. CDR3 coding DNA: TGTGCCAGTGACACCGCCACCCAGAATCAGCCCCAGCATTTT.